The present T cell receptor (beta chain) was sequenced within a study of T cell responses to AZD1222 COVID-19 vaccine. This table comes from immunoSEQ multiplex PCR, and its TCRdb copy is limited to in-frame clones, with some not included. Of more than 95,000 clones listed, 82% were seen once; the top ten hold 5%. The germline V and J ends were trimmed by 7 bases and 6 bases, with 16 bases remaining between them. The CDR3 has 14 residues. Germline lookup yields CDR1 SGHRS and CDR2 YFSETQ. Whole-study results and caveats: Clonal diversity was possibly underestimated, and white British individuals and females predominated among donors.

To note about this clone: Its antigen is still unknown.

Specimen: peripheral blood, collected on day 0 of AZD1222 vaccination. The origin of this receptor is an adult in good health. The chain combines TRBV5-1 with TRBJ2-2; possible D gene TRBD2, 8 bases. The CDR3 DNA follows: TGCGCCAGCTCAGGGGGACTAGAAGCCGGGGAGCTGTTTTTT. Translated, it gives CASSGGLEAGELFF.